The 2 T cell receptor beta chains below all came from one sample that was sequenced in a study of T cell responses to AZD1222 COVID-19 vaccine (dated by TCRdb to the early 2020s). The library was built by means of the immunoSEQ multiplex PCR assay. TCRdb holds this immuneACCESS table with in-frame rearrangements only. Some clones are missing; in checked studies, unresolved V genes explain under half, and the rest has no known cause. Counted in this sample were about 130,000 clones; 93% of them appeared once. Around 5.9% of the sample goes to the ten largest clones. The time point label, as the study defines it: baseline before first vaccination. The material sequenced was peripheral blood, taken on day 0 of AZD1222 vaccination. Receptors were obtained from an adult in good health.

The chain uses TRBV30 and TRBJ1-2; TRBD1 matches at 12 bases. CDR1 and CDR2 from the germline V gene are GTSNPN and SVGIG (reference sequence). The CDR3 contains 15 residues. With 0 bases clipped from V and 8 bases from J, the junction kept 7 bases outside the gene matches. CDR3 coding DNA: TGTGCCTGGAGTGTAGGGACAGGGGGCGCGTGGGGCTACACCTTC. Its translation: CAWSVGTGGAWGYTF. The entire variable domain, with the rest obtained from reference TRBV30 and TRBJ1-2, is as follows: SQTIHQWPATLVQPVGSPLSLECTVEGTSNPNLYWYRQAAGRGLQLLFYSVGIGQISSEVPQNLSASRPQDRQFILSSKKLLLSDSGFYLCAWSVGTGGAWGYTFGSGTRLTVV.

The chain joins TRBV3-1 (or the pseudogene TRBV3-2) to TRBJ1-2; D not resolved. Germline V CDR1 and CDR2: LGHDT, YNNKEL (reference sequence). The CDR3 is 14 residues long. Trimming removed 8 bases from V and 8 bases from J, with 21 bases in between. CDR3 bases: TGTGCCAGCCAAACTCGGTCGGGCACCGAGGGCTACACCTTC. Translation: CASQTRSGTEGYTF.